Given below is one T cell receptor beta chain in context. This clonotype is regarded as medium-sized (0.01 to 0.1%). This receptor's antigen is unknown. No per-base quality is available; no much larger clone lies one base away. Reading the germline V gene gives CDR1 SGHNT and CDR2 YENEEA. Inclusive of the bounding cysteine and phenylalanine, the CDR3 is 13 residues long. Just the 39-base CDR3 DNA is kept, in frame starting at base 1. V loses 5 bases of germline sequence and J loses 0 bases, and the interval between the two ends is 7 bases. Receptor amplification or capture employed 5' RACE. Sequencing took place on an Illumina HiSeq 2000. The public reads were quality trimmed at Q25 with fastp and then assembled into clones with MiXCR by TCRdb, keeping productive beta chains. Here each entry gathers all rows of one CDR3 protein and keeps the most common genes and DNA. Counted in this sample were 1,500 or so distinct CDR3 sequences; approximately 8% of them appeared once. 10% to 14% of the sample is held by the ten biggest clonotypes.

The record originates from a study (dated by TCRdb to about 2016). Looking at the study overall: In people whose bodies naturally kept HIV infection under control, the researchers looked into where HIV persistence comes from.

The chain employs TRBV11-3 and TRBJ1-1; TRBD1 is a possible D gene, resting on 5 matching bases. The specimen was central memory T cells from blood PBMCs. This specimen's cell subset or site label, per the study, means: central memory CD4+ T cells. The receptor was isolated from a female donor with HIV. The DNA is TGTGCCAGCAGCCTCAGGGTGAACACTGAAGCTTTCTTT. This yields the protein CASSLRVNTEAFF.